The clone carrying this T cell receptor beta chain has a handful of counts. The target antigen is unknown. This sample was taken from a study of T-cell memory formation after mild COVID-19. The wider study: Among the donors, TCR clusters were largely specific to each donor.

Each CDR3 protein is one row after TCRdb ran MiXCR on the 5' RACE reads. The top ten hold roughly a fifth of the sample, which has about 320,000 distinct CDR3 sequences, 14% seen once. Study observations and caveats: The main location of contracting CD4+ clones was CM and EM, and that of contracting CD8+ clones was EMRA.

The clonotype comes from a man younger than 35 who had mild COVID-19 (a few samples of this study predate the infection). Cell type and time point are not known. Material for sequencing was PBMCs or a T cell subset sorted from them (not recorded which).

The CDR3 protein is CASAGGTGSTDTQYF. CDR3 in DNA: TGTGCCAGCGCCGGGGGGACAGGGAGCACAGATACGCAGTATTTT. The chain has TRBV2 and TRBJ2-3; 9 bases fit TRBD1. CDR1 is SNHLY and CDR2 is FYNNEI in the germline V gene. With 8 bases clipped from V and 0 bases from J, the junction kept 6 bases outside the gene matches. This CDR3 has 15 amino acids.